Reported below is one T cell receptor (beta chain). Its antigen is unidentified. Here immunoSEQ multiplex PCR was the method, and the copy in TCRdb shows in-frame clones only, minus some. The data hold about 2.1 million clones, with roughly 95% observed a single time. The sample originates from a study of shared clonotypes between healthy human individuals. Overall study context: Each donor's CD4 naive and CD4 memory cells filled three plates apiece, CD8 naive two, and CD8 memory one.

CD45RO-negative cells were positively selected for CCR7, leaving out terminally differentiated effector memory CD45RA+ cells. General study findings and limits: Naive subsets tended to show greater estimated richness than memory subsets.

Sequencing was carried out using naive CD8+ T cells from PBMCs. This clonotype was obtained from a man between 18 and 35 years old in good health. Some clones in this sample may be carry-over from other donors' samples.

CDR3 loop: CASRAARTSGRGSYNEQFF. DNA for the CDR3: TGTGCCAGTCGTGCGGCAAGGACTAGCGGGAGGGGCTCCTACAATGAGCAGTTCTTC. The J gene is TRBJ2-1, the V gene TRBV21-1; TRBD2 was called by the table and not checked on the DNA. TRBV21-1 represents a pseudogene. The CDR3 contains 19 residues.